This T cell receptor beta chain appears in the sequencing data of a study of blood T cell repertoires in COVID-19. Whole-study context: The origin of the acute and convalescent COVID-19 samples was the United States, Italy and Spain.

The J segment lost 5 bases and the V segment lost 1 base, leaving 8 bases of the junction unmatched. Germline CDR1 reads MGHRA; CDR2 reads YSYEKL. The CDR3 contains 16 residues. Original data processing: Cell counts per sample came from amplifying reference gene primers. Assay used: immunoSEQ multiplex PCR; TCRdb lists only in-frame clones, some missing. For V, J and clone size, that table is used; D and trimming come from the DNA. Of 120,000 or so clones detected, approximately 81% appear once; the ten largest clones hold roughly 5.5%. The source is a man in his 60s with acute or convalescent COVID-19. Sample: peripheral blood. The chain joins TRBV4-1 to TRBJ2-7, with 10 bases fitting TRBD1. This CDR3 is CASSQGNRQGANEQYF. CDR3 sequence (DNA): TGCGCCAGCAGCCAAGGAAACCGACAGGGGGCCAACGAGCAGTACTTC.